The entry below gives a single T cell receptor (beta chain) sequence along with its context. This record comes from a study of blood T cell repertoires in COVID-19. Study as a whole: Italy, Spain and the United States were the sources of the convalescent and acute COVID-19 samples. T cells, B-cell-depleted T cells, or PBMCs provided the cDNA or gDNA that served as material.

Germline values: CDR1 MNHEY, CDR2 SVGEGT. V shed 2 bases, J shed 6 bases, and the junction held 12 bases outside the gene matches. The CDR3 loop spans 16 amino acids. In the original processing: It was from reference gene primer amplification that nucleated cell counts were estimated. Clones were read by immunoSEQ multiplex PCR, and TCRdb kept only the in-frame ones, dropping some. V and J calls and clone size are copied from that table; D and trimming were computed from the DNA. Here the sample spans fewer than 200,000 clones, around nine tenths being singletons. This receptor was obtained from a man aged 40-55 years with active or convalescent COVID-19. Sequenced sample: peripheral blood. The chain combines TRBV6-2 or TRBV6-3 with TRBJ2-7, with 8 bases identical to TRBD1. The CDR3 sequence is CASSYRPDREAVEQYF. In DNA, the CDR3 is TGTGCCAGCAGTTACAGGCCGGACAGGGAGGCCGTCGAGCAGTACTTC.